This passage covers 7 T cell receptor beta chains from one sample sequenced in a study of CD8 T cells in ankylosing spondylitis. Points from the study as a whole: For ankylosing spondylitis blood, a TCR beta motif of about eight highly homologous variants appeared characteristic.

TCRdb re-called the 5' RACE reads through MiXCR, storing one row per CDR3 protein. In the table there are fewer than 750,000 distinct CDR3 sequences, 15% to 20% of which are singletons. Which antigens these TCRs recognize remains unknown. The sample was blood, either unsorted or a sorted T cell fraction (not recorded which). The receptor source for this set is a male donor with ankylosing spondylitis.

This clonotype was detected only a few times. This chain links TRBV7-3 with TRBJ2-1; 7 bases map to TRBD1. This CDR3 comprises 13 residues. The germline V gene has CDR1 SGHTA and CDR2 FQGTGA. With V trimmed by 6 bases and J by 8 bases, 7 bases remained unmatched. The CDR3: CASRRGPKDEQFF. The DNA for the CDR3 is TGTGCCAGCAGGAGGGGGCCTAAGGATGAGCAGTTCTTC. The full variable domain, completed using reference TRBV7-3 and TRBJ2-1, is GAGVSQTPSNKVTEKGKYVELRCDPISGHTALYWYRQSLGQGPEFLIYFQGTGAADDSGLPNDRFFAVRPEGSVSTLKIQRTERGDSAVYLCASRRGPKDEQFFGPGTRLTVL.

J is TRBJ2-1 and V is TRBV4-3; maybe TRBD1 (5 bases). Trimming left V 4 bases short and J 1 base short, with 20 bases between. Germline V gives CDR1 LGHNA, CDR2 YSLEER. CDR3 length: 18 residues. The DNA for the CDR3 is TGCGCCAGCAGCCGCAGGAATCAGGGTGCAGGTTCCTACAATGAGCAGTTCTTC. This translates into CASSRRNQGAGSYNEQFF.

This rearrangement joins TRBV5-1 to TRBJ1-3, with TRBD1 as a possible D gene (6 bases). CDR1 and CDR2 (germline): SGHRS, YFSETQ. V was trimmed by 4 bases and J by 1 base, leaving 24 bases between them. CDR3 length: 19 amino acids. The CDR3 here is CASSIGQPSQLFSGNTIYF. DNA for the CDR3: TGCGCCAGCAGCATTGGACAGCCTTCCCAACTTTTTTCTGGAAACACCATATATTTT.

At least ten counts were recorded for this clonotype. The J gene is TRBJ2-7, the V gene TRBV12-3 or TRBV12-4; weak D call: TRBD1 (6 bases). The V end was cut by 5 bases, the J end by 4 bases, with 18 bases between. The CDR3 is 15 amino acids. The CDR3 protein is CASSPRGGGSYEQYF. CDR3 nucleotides: TGTGCCAGCAGTCCACGGGGTGGGGGCAGTTACGAGCAGTACTTC.

This clonotype was observed a handful of times. The rearrangement joins TRBV20-1 to TRBJ2-1, with 13 bases that match TRBD2. This CDR3 comprises 15 residues. Per germline, CDR1 DFQATT and CDR2 SNEGSKA (reference sequence). Trimming took 6 bases from V and 6 from J; bases not matched to a gene: 8. DNA of the CDR3: TGCAGTGCGGGGCAACTAGCGGGGGGGCGCAATGAGCAGTTCTTC. Translated: CSAGQLAGGRNEQFF.

The chain combines TRBV28 with TRBJ1-2; D gene unclear. The CDR3 extends over 12 amino acids. Germline V gene data show CDR1 as MDHEN and CDR2 as SYDVKM. The V end was cut by 4 bases, the J end by 12 bases, with 15 bases between. CDR3 bases: TGTGCCAGCAGTTCCAGCGCCTCCGGCCACACCTTC. The encoded protein is CASSSSASGHTF.

This clonotype has more than one count but fewer than ten. This chain links TRBV20-1 with TRBJ2-2; the match to TRBD2 covers 9 bases. The CDR3 covers 15 residues. Germline CDR1 reads DFQATT; CDR2 reads SNEGSKA (reference sequence). The J segment lost 2 bases and the V segment lost 3 bases, leaving 4 bases of the junction unmatched. The CDR3 here is CSASKAGGNTGELFF. The CDR3 region has the DNA TGCAGTGCTAGTAAAGCGGGGGGTAACACCGGGGAGCTGTTTTTT.